A selection of T cell receptor beta chains follows, all from one sample in a study of radiation and T cells in renal cell carcinoma. Here immunoSEQ multiplex PCR was the method, and the copy in TCRdb shows in-frame clones only, minus some. In the table there are roughly 130,000 clones, around four fifths of which are singletons. Sequencing was performed on blood, taken from a patient whose treatment included radiotherapy and nephrectomy. These receptors originate from a woman aged 55 to 70 with renal cell carcinoma. Each CDR3 is given with its conserved first and last residue. The order of the fields is clone size, V gene, J gene, D gene, CDR3 DNA, CDR3 protein. A D gene is named only where the DNA matches it firmly. Size is stated for part of the rows, as once, few or many counts, or as a class when the clone is expanded.

NA	TRBV5-1	TRBJ2-3	TRBD2	TGCGCCAGCAGCCCTGCCGGACTAGCGGGGGGCCGCACAGATACGCAGTATTTT	CASSPAGLAGGRTDTQYF
NA	TRBV15	TRBJ2-3	TRBD1	TGTGCCACCAGCAGGGAGACAGGGGTTTTTGGCACAGATACGCAGTATTTT	CATSRETGVFGTDTQYF
few	TRBV7-9	TRBJ2-6	NA	TGTGCCAGCAGCTCGGCGCAGGGCCTCTACGTCCTGACTTTC	CASSSAQGLYVLTF
NA	TRBV11-2	TRBJ2-2	TRBD1	TGTGCCAGCAGTCTGTCAGGGGGCGATGGCGGGGAGCTGTTTTTT	CASSLSGGDGGELFF
NA	TRBV5-4	TRBJ1-2	NA	TGTGCCAGCAGTTCCCAGGGACTTAACTATGGCTACACCTTC	CASSSQGLNYGYTF
NA	TRBV5-1	TRBJ2-2	NA	TGCGCCAGTTCCCCAGCCCAGATCGGGGAGCTGTTTTTT	CASSPAQIGELFF
NA	TRBV27	TRBJ2-7	TRBD1	TGTGCCAGCAGTCTAGGGACAGCGCTTGGGGAGCAGTACTTC	CASSLGTALGEQYF
once	TRBV25-1	TRBJ2-3	TRBD1	TGTGCCAGCAGTGAAGACAGGGATGCAGATACGCAGTATTTT	CASSEDRDADTQYF
NA	TRBV7-3	TRBJ2-3	TRBD1	TGTGCCAGCAGCCTAGACAGGGTTGGGACAGATACGCAGTATTTT	CASSLDRVGTDTQYF
once	TRBV7-7	TRBJ2-5	TRBD2	TGTGCTAGCAGCTTGGGACTAGCGGGGGTAGAGACCCAGTACTTC	CASSLGLAGVETQYF
NA	TRBV7-7	TRBJ1-2	NA	TGTGCTAGCAGCTTAGTTGGGGGGCGGATACAATCAGCTAACTATGGCTACACCTTC	CASSLVGGRIQSANYGYTF
NA	TRBV29-1	TRBJ2-3	NA	TGCAGCGTTGAACGCGGGAACACAGATACGCAGTATTTT	CSVERGNTDTQYF
NA	TRBV6-1	TRBJ2-5	NA	TGTGCCAGCAGGCCCGGGACGTGGCAAGAGACCCAGTACTTC	CASRPGTWQETQYF
NA	TRBV25-1	TRBJ2-7	TRBD2	TGTGCCAGCAGAGCGGGGGGTAACTACGAGCAGTACTTC	CASRAGGNYEQYF
NA	TRBV30	TRBJ1-2	NA	TGTGCCTGGAGTGCCCAGGGTGGGGGCTACACCTTC	CAWSAQGGGYTF
few	TRBV19	TRBJ1-1	NA	TGTGCCAGTAGGACAAGTTGGGGCCGTGGGACTGAAGCTTTCTTT	CASRTSWGRGTEAFF
NA	TRBV7-9	TRBJ1-2	NA	TGTGCCAGCAGCCCCCACGGTGGGGACGGCTATGGCTACACCTTC	CASSPHGGDGYGYTF
once	TRBV30	TRBJ2-7	NA	TGTGCCTGGAGTGTACACGGGACGATCGACGAGCAGTACTTC	CAWSVHGTIDEQYF
NA	TRBV7-9	TRBJ2-2	TRBD1	TGTGCCAGCAGCTTAGGGGCCGGGACAGGGTACGGATGGGAGCTGTTTTTT	CASSLGAGTGYGWELFF
NA	TRBV9	TRBJ2-7	NA	TGTGCCAGCAGCGTAGAAGGTCACCACGAGCAGTACTTC	CASSVEGHHEQYF
NA	TRBV7-3	TRBJ2-1	TRBD2	TGTGCCAGCAGCGCCCTCCCTAGCGGGAGTCGCGATGAGCAGTTCTTC	CASSALPSGSRDEQFF
NA	TRBV7-9	TRBJ2-1	NA	TGTGCCAGCAGCCAAACAGAATACGAGCAGTTCTTC	CASSQTEYEQFF
few	TRBV4-1	TRBJ1-5	TRBD1	TGCGCCAGCAGCCAAGATCCAGGACAGGGATATCAGCCCCAGCATTTT	CASSQDPGQGYQPQHF
NA	TRBV6-5	TRBJ1-3	NA	TGTGCCAGCAGTTACGGAGGGGTTGGAAACACCATATATTTT	CASSYGGVGNTIYF
NA	TRBV9	TRBJ1-4	NA	TGTGCCAGCAGCCCCCGGGACGGAGGGGGGAAACTGTTTTTT	CASSPRDGGGKLFF
NA	TRBV7-3	TRBJ1-5	NA	TGTGCCAGCAGCTTAGGGGTGGGACAGCCCCAGCATTTT	CASSLGVGQPQHF
NA	TRBV29-1	TRBJ2-1	NA	TGCAGCGTTGAGGGGGGGGCATTGGGTTACAATGAGCAGTTCTTC	CSVEGGALGYNEQFF
once	TRBV28	TRBJ2-7	NA	TGTGCCAGCAGTCCCTCCGATAGAATAGGGGAGCAGTACTTC	CASSPSDRIGEQYF
NA	TRBV19	TRBJ2-1	NA	TGTGCCAGTAGTCTCACAGGGGGGGTGAATGAGCAGTTCTTC	CASSLTGGVNEQFF
NA	TRBV27	TRBJ2-2	NA	TGTGCCAGCAGTTTATCAGGCGCAGGTTGGACCGGGGAGCTGTTTTTT	CASSLSGAGWTGELFF
NA	TRBV5-1	TRBJ2-7	NA	TGCGCCAGCAGCCCCTTCAGGGGAGGGGACGAGCAGTACTTC	CASSPFRGGDEQYF
NA	TRBV27	TRBJ1-1	NA	TGTGCCAGCAGTTTAATTTATGCGGGCACTGAAGCTTTCTTT	CASSLIYAGTEAFF
NA	TRBV28	TRBJ1-5	NA	TGTGCCAGCAGTTTATCTCGGGGTTCGATGCAGCCCCAGCATTTT	CASSLSRGSMQPQHF
NA	TRBV28	TRBJ1-2	NA	TGTGCCAGCAGTTTAGCGGACCAAGCTTATGGCTACACCTTC	CASSLADQAYGYTF
NA	TRBV7-8	TRBJ1-1	NA	TGTGCCAGCAGCTTCCGTGCCGGGGGGGCCGGGACTGAAGCTTTCTTT	CASSFRAGGAGTEAFF
NA	TRBV6-5	TRBJ1-2	NA	TGTGCCAGCAGTTCCGGCCCTAGTTATGGCTACACCTTC	CASSSGPSYGYTF
NA	TRBV5-4	TRBJ1-2	NA	TGTGCCAGCAGCTTTGTTCAGGGGAGCTATGGCTACACCTTC	CASSFVQGSYGYTF
NA	TRBV5-1	TRBJ2-3	TRBD2	TGCGCCAGCAGCTCGGGGGGGACTACCAAGGATACGCAGTATTTT	CASSSGGTTKDTQYF
NA	TRBV7-2	TRBJ2-3	TRBD2	TGTGCCAGCAGCTTGGTTAGCGGGGGTTTAGATACGCAGTATTTT	CASSLVSGGLDTQYF
once	TRBV19	TRBJ2-1	TRBD2	TGTGCCAGTAGTGAGGGACTAGCGGGAGGCAATGAGCAGTTCTTC	CASSEGLAGGNEQFF
NA	TRBV6-6	TRBJ1-3	NA	TGTGCCAGCAGTTACTCAACGGGACACACTGGAAACACCATATATTTT	CASSYSTGHTGNTIYF
NA	TRBV6-6	TRBJ1-1	TRBD1	TGTGCCAGCAGTAGACAGGGGTGGGCGAACACTGAAGCTTTCTTT	CASSRQGWANTEAFF
NA	TRBV7-2	TRBJ1-1	NA	TGTGCCAGCAGCCTTCAGGGACAATATGAAGCTTTCTTT	CASSLQGQYEAFF